This is a list of T cell receptor beta chains from one sample in a study of cytomegalovirus exposure and HLA in healthy donors. Method: immunoSEQ multiplex PCR; TCRdb's copy keeps in-frame clones and lacks some. The data contain approximately 150,000 clones, about 89% of them singletons. The sample consisted of PBMCs. The receptor source for this set is a man aged 18 to 30 in good health and CMV-seropositive. The CDR3 runs from the conserved cysteine through the conserved F or W. D genes are given only for firm matches. Some rows mark clone size as missing; the rest say once, few, many or name a class of expanded clone.

v_gene	j_gene	d_gene	abundance	CDR3aa	CDR3nt
TRBV6-6	TRBJ1-5	-	-	CASSARRGLLDQPQHF	TGTGCCAGCAGTGCCCGGCGGGGACTTCTAGATCAGCCCCAGCATTTT
TRBV7-9	TRBJ2-1	-	-	CASSLNADSYNEQFF	TGTGCCAGCAGCTTAAACGCAGACTCCTACAATGAGCAGTTCTTC
TRBV6-5	TRBJ2-6	-	-	CASKGGGSGANVLTF	TGTGCCAGCAAAGGGGGGGGCTCTGGGGCCAACGTCCTGACTTTC
TRBV5-1	TRBJ1-3	-	few	CASSFGNTIYF	TGCGCCAGCAGCTTCGGGAACACCATATATTTT
TRBV5-8	TRBJ1-2	-	-	CASSLNIPSFYGYTF	TGTGCCAGCAGCTTGAACATTCCGTCCTTCTATGGCTACACCTTC
TRBV28	TRBJ2-7	TRBD2	-	CASRRWTSGSSYEQYF	TGTGCCAGCAGACGATGGACTAGCGGGAGTAGCTACGAGCAGTACTTC
TRBV18	TRBJ1-5	-	-	CASSARDSNQPQHF	TGTGCCAGCTCAGCAAGAGATAGCAATCAGCCCCAGCATTTT
TRBV4-2	TRBJ2-7	TRBD2	-	CASSQGAGGSSYEQYF	TGTGCCAGCAGCCAAGGGGCCGGCGGGAGCTCCTACGAGCAGTACTTC
TRBV5-1	TRBJ2-3	-	-	CASSLGPGLSSDTQYF	TGCGCCAGCAGCTTGGGTCCGGGACTGTCTTCCGATACGCAGTATTTT
TRBV5-6	TRBJ2-7	TRBD2	-	CASSRGTSGRYEQYF	TGTGCCAGCAGCCGGGGGACTAGCGGGAGGTACGAGCAGTACTTC
TRBV4-3	TRBJ2-2	-	-	CASSQDGARELFF	TGCGCCAGCAGCCAAGATGGAGCCCGGGAGCTGTTTTTT
TRBV5-1	TRBJ2-7	-	-	CASSPGGQPTYEQYF	TGCGCCAGCAGCCCCGGGGGACAGCCGACCTACGAGCAGTACTTC
TRBV7-9	TRBJ1-5	-	-	CASSLAGKGQPQHF	TGTGCCAGCAGCTTAGCAGGGAAGGGGCAGCCCCAGCATTTT
TRBV7-2	TRBJ2-5	-	-	CASSLDRKETQYF	TGTGCCAGCAGCTTAGACAGAAAAGAGACCCAGTACTTC
TRBV27	TRBJ2-4	-	-	CASSLSKSAYIQYF	TGTGCCAGCAGTTTATCGAAAAGCGCTTACATTCAGTACTTC
TRBV18	TRBJ1-1	-	-	CASSPGGFNTEAFF	TGTGCCAGCTCACCAGGCGGGTTTAACACTGAAGCTTTCTTT
TRBV7-9	TRBJ2-7	-	-	CASSLATGQPYEQYF	TGTGCCAGCAGCTTAGCGACTGGACAGCCCTACGAGCAGTACTTC
TRBV6-5	TRBJ2-3	-	once	CACAGLSTDTQYF	TGTGCCTGCGCTGGACTTTCCACAGATACGCAGTATTTT
TRBV18	TRBJ2-2	-	-	CASSPQPMNTGELFF	TGTGCCAGCTCACCACAGCCGATGAACACCGGGGAGCTGTTTTTT
TRBV21-1	TRBJ1-1	-	once	CASSKGGLTEAFF	TGTGCCAGCAGCAAAGGAGGCCTAACTGAAGCTTTCTTT
TRBV5-4	TRBJ2-7	TRBD1	-	CASRKGTGGEQYF	TGTGCCAGCCGAAAAGGGACAGGGGGCGAGCAGTACTTC
TRBV9	TRBJ2-2	TRBD2	-	CASSVVSGGSPGELFF	TGTGCCAGCAGCGTAGTGTCGGGCGGGAGCCCCGGGGAGCTGTTTTTT
TRBV7-9	TRBJ2-5	TRBD2	-	CASSFLGGRETQYF	TGTGCCAGCAGCTTTCTCGGCGGGAGGGAGACCCAGTACTTC
TRBV5-4	TRBJ2-7	-	once	CASSLPHSYEQYF	TGTGCCAGCAGCTTGCCACACTCCTACGAGCAGTACTTC
TRBV27	TRBJ2-7	-	-	CASRRQITYEQYF	TGTGCCAGCAGGAGACAGATCACCTACGAGCAGTACTTC
TRBV9	TRBJ1-2	-	-	CASRRETNYGYTF	TGTGCCAGCAGGAGGGAAACTAACTATGGCTACACCTTC
TRBV7-2	TRBJ2-7	-	once	CASSPRAGSFGEQYF	TGTGCCAGCAGCCCTAGAGCCGGGTCTTTTGGAGAGCAGTACTTC
TRBV29-1	TRBJ2-1	-	-	CSVVDSYTGQYNEQFF	TGCAGCGTTGTGGACTCGTACACAGGACAGTACAATGAGCAGTTCTTC
TRBV6-6	TRBJ1-1	-	-	CASSYKGGAFF	TGTGCCAGCAGTTACAAGGGGGGGGCTTTCTTT
TRBV7-9	TRBJ1-1	-	-	CASSPGGSTEAFF	TGTGCCAGCAGCCCCGGGGGGAGCACTGAAGCTTTCTTT
TRBV7-2	TRBJ2-1	-	-	CASTPGVFRLNEQFF	TGTGCCAGCACCCCAGGTGTCTTCAGGCTCAATGAGCAGTTCTTC
TRBV6-5	TRBJ2-7	TRBD1	once	CASSRFGTGAYEQYF	TGTGCCAGCAGTCGATTCGGGACAGGGGCGTACGAGCAGTACTTC
TRBV7-7	TRBJ2-5	-	-	CASSLTIQETQYF	TGTGCTAGCAGCCTGACTATCCAAGAGACCCAGTACTTC
TRBV27	TRBJ2-6	-	-	CASSDSHPSGANVLTF	TGTGCCAGCAGCGACAGTCATCCATCTGGGGCCAACGTCCTGACTTTC
TRBV11-2	TRBJ1-2	-	-	CASSFRQADLYTF	TGTGCCAGCAGCTTCCGTCAGGCAGACCTCTACACCTTC
TRBV28	TRBJ2-5	-	-	CASTHLVGGQTQYF	TGTGCCAGCACCCATTTAGTAGGGGGACAGACCCAGTACTTC
TRBV4-2	TRBJ2-2	-	-	CASSLDRRELFF	TGTGCCAGCAGCCTGGACAGAAGGGAGCTGTTTTTT
TRBV6-5	TRBJ2-7	TRBD2	-	CASSYSSGRDLSEQYF	TGTGCCAGCAGTTACTCGTCCGGGAGGGACCTCTCTGAGCAGTACTTC
TRBV2	TRBJ2-1	-	-	CASSERRSSYNEQFF	TGTGCCAGCAGTGAACGTCGGTCTTCCTACAATGAGCAGTTCTTC